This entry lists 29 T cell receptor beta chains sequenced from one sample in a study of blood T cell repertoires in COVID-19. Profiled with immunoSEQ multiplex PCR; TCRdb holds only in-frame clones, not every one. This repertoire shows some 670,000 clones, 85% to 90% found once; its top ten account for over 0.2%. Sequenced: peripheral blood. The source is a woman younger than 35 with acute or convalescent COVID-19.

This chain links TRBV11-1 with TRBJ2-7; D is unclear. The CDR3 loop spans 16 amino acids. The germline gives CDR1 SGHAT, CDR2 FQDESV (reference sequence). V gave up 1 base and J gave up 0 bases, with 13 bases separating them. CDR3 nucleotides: TGTGCCAGCAGCTTAGACCCCCATACTGTCTCCTACGAGCAGTACTTC. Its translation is CASSLDPHTVSYEQYF.

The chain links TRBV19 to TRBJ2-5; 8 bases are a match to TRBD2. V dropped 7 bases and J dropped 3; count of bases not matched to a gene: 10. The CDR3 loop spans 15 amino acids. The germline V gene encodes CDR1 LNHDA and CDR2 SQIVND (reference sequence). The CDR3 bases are TGTGCCAGTATGGGACGCCGGGGGGGTAAAGAGACCCAGTACTTC. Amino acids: CASMGRRGGKETQYF.

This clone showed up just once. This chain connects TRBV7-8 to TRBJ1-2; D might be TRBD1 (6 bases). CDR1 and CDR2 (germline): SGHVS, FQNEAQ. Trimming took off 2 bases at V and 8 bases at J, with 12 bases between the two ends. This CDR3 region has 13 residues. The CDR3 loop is CASSLPEGGGYTF. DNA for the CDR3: TGTGCCAGCAGCTTACCCGAAGGGGGAGGCTACACCTTC.

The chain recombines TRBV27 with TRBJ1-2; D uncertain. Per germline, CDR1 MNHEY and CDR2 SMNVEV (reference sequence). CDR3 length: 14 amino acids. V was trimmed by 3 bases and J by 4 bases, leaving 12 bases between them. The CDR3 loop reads CASSLSRRGYGYTF. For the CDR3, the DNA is TGTGCCAGCAGTTTGTCACGGCGGGGCTATGGCTACACCTTC.

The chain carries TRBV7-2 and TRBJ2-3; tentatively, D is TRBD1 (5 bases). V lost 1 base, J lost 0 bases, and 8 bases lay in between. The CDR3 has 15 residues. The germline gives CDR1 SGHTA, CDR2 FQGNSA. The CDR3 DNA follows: TGTGCCAGCAGCTTAGGTGGGGCTAGCACAGATACGCAGTATTTT. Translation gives CASSLGGASTDTQYF. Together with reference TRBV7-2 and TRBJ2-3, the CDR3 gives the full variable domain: GAGVSQSPSNKVTEKGKDVELRCDPISGHTALYWYRQSLGQGLEFLIYFQGNSAPDKSGLPSDRFSAERTGGSVSTLTIQRTQQEDSAVYLCASSLGGASTDTQYFGPGTRLTVL.

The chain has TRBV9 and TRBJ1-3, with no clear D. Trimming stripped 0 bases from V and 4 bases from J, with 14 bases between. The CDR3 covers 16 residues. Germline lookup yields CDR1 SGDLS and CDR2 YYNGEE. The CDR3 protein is CASSVDVAAIGNTIYF. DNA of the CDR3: TGTGCCAGCAGCGTAGATGTGGCCGCCATCGGAAACACCATATATTTT. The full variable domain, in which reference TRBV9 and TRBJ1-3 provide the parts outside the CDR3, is DSGVTQTPKHLITATGQRVTLRCSPRSGDLSVYWYQQSLDQGLQFLIQYYNGEERAKGNILERFSAQQFPDLHSELNLSSLELGDSALYFCASSVDVAAIGNTIYFGEGSWLTVV.

CDR3 amino acids: CASSLDGRSGGGGNEQFF. The CDR3 nucleotides read TGTGCCAGCAGCTTAGATGGTAGGAGTGGCGGGGGGGGCAATGAGCAGTTCTTC. The chain couples TRBV11-3 to TRBJ2-1, with 9 bases aligning to TRBD2. The trim removed 0 bases at V and 6 bases at J, leaving 12 bases unmatched. Per the germline V gene, CDR1 is SGHNT and CDR2 is YENEEA. This CDR3 spans 18 amino acids.

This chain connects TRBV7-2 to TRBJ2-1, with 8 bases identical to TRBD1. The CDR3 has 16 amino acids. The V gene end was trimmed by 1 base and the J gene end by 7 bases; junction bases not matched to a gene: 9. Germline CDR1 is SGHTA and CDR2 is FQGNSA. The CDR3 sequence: CASSLGQGRKRNEQFF. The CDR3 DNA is TGTGCCAGCAGCTTAGGACAGGGGCGAAAGCGGAATGAGCAGTTCTTC.

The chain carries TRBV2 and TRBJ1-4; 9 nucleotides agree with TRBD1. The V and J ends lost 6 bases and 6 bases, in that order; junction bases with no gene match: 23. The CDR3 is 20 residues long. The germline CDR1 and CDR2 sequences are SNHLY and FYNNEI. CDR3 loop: CASRRHRGRIKVEWDEKLFF. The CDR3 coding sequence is TGTGCCAGCAGGCGACACAGGGGGCGGATAAAAGTTGAGTGGGATGAAAAACTGTTTTTT.

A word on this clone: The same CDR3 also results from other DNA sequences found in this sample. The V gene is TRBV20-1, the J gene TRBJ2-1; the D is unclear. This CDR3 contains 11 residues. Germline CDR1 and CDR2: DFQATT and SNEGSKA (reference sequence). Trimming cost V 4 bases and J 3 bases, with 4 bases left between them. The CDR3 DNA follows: TGCAGTGCTATCGTCTACAATGAGCAGTTCTTC. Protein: CSAIVYNEQFF.

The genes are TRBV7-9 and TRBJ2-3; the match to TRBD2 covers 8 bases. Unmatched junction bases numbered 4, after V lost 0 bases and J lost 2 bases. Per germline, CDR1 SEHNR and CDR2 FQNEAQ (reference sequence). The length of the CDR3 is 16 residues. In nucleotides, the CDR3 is TGTGCCAGCAGCTTAGCGAATAGCGGGGACACAGATACGCAGTATTTT. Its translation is CASSLANSGDTDTQYF. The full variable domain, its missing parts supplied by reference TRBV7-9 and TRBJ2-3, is DTGVSQNPRHKITKRGQNVTFRCDPISEHNRLYWYRQTLGQGPEFLTYFQNEAQLEKSRLLSDRFSAERPKGSFSTLEIQRTEQGDSAMYLCASSLANSGDTDTQYFGPGTRLTVL.

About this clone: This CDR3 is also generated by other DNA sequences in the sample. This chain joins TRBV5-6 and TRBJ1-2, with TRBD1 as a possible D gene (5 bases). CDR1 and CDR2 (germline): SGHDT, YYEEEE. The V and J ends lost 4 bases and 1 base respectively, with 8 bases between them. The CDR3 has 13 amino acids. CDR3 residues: CASSLTVNYGYTF. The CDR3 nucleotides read TGTGCCAGCAGCCTGACAGTTAACTATGGCTACACCTTC.

DNA of the CDR3: TGTGCCAGCAGCCCCGTTGGGGAGGGAATTATGAACACTGAAGCTTTCTTT. This encodes CASSPVGEGIMNTEAFF. The gene calls are TRBV13 and TRBJ1-1; D remains ambiguous. Deletions cut 5 bases from V and 0 bases from J, with 19 bases between. The CDR3 loop spans 17 amino acids. The germline CDR1 and CDR2 sequences are PRHDT and FYEKMQ (reference sequence). Full variable domain (outside the CDR3, taken from reference TRBV13 and TRBJ1-1): AAGVIQSPRHLIKEKRETATLKCYPIPRHDTVYWYQQGPGQDPQFLISFYEKMQSDKGSIPDRFSAQQFSDYHSELNMSSLELGDSALYFCASSPVGEGIMNTEAFFGQGTRLTVV.

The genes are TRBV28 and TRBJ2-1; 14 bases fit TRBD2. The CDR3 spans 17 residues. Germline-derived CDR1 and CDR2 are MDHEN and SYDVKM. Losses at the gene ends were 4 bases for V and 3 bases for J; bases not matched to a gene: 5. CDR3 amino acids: CASSSGLAGVYYNEQFF. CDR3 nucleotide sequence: TGTGCCAGCAGTTCGGGACTAGCGGGGGTGTACTACAATGAGCAGTTCTTC.

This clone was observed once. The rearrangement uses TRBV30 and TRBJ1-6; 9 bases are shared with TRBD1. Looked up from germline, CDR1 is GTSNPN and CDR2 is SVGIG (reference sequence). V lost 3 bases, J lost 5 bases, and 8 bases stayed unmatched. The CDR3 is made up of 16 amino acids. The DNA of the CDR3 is TGTGCCTGGAGAGACAGGGGGTCGGTCCATAATTCACCCCTCCACTTT. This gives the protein CAWRDRGSVHNSPLHF.

The CDR3 spells CASSQDSGGLYGYTF. CDR3 bases: TGCGCCAGCAGCCAAGATTCGGGTGGACTCTATGGCTACACCTTC. The rearrangement uses TRBV4-3 and TRBJ1-2; D call uncertain. Germline loops: CDR1 LGHNA, CDR2 YSLEER. The CDR3 length is 15 residues. V dropped 0 bases and J dropped 4 bases, with 12 bases sitting between them.

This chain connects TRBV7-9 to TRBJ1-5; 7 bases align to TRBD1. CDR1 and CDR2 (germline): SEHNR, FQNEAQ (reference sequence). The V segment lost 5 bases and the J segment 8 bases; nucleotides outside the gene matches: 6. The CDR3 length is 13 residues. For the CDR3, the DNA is TGTGCCAGCAGCCTACAGGGGAAGGAGCCCCAGCATTTT. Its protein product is CASSLQGKEPQHF.

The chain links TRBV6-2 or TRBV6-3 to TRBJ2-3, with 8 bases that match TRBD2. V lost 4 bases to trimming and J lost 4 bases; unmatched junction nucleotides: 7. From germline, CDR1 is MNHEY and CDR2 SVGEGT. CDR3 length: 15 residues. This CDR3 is CASSSPGGASDTQYF. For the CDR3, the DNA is TGTGCCAGCAGTTCCCCCGGGGGGGCGTCAGATACGCAGTATTTT.

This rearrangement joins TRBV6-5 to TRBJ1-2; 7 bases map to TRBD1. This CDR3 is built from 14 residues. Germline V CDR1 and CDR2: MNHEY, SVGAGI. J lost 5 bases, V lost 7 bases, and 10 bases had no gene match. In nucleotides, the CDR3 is TGTGCCAGCACAGCGGCAGGGGGTCGTTATGGCTACACCTTC. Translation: CASTAAGGRYGYTF.

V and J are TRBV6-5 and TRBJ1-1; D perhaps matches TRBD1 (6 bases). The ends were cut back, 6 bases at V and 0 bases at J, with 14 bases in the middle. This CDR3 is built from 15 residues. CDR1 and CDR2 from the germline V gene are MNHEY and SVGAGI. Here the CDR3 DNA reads TGTGCCAGCAGGTTTACAGGGACCATGAACACTGAAGCTTTCTTT. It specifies CASRFTGTMNTEAFF.

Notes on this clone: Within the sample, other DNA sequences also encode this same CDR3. The CDR3 DNA sequence: TGTGCCAGTAGTATAGGAGGATTCACTGAAGCTTTCTTT. Residues: CASSIGGFTEAFF. J is TRBJ1-1 and V is TRBV19; D is uncertain. Trimming removed 1 base from V and 4 bases from J, with 7 bases in between. The CDR3 totals 13 residues. Germline V gene sequence: CDR1 LNHDA, CDR2 SQIVND (reference sequence).

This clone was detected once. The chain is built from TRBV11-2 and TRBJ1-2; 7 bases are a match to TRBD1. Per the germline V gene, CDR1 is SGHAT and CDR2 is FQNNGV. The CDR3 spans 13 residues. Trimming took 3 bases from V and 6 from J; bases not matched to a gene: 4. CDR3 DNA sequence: TGTGCCAGCAGCTTGACAGGGTTTGATGGCTACACCTTC. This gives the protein CASSLTGFDGYTF.

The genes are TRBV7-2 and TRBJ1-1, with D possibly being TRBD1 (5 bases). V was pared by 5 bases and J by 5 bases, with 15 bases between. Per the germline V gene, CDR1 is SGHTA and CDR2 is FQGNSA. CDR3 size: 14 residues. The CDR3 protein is CASSPQGGVTEAFF. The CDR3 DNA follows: TGTGCCAGCAGCCCGCAGGGTGGGGTAACTGAAGCTTTCTTT. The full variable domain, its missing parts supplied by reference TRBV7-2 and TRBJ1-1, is GAGVSQSPSNKVTEKGKDVELRCDPISGHTALYWYRQSLGQGLEFLIYFQGNSAPDKSGLPSDRFSAERTGGSVSTLTIQRTQQEDSAVYLCASSPQGGVTEAFFGQGTRLTVV.

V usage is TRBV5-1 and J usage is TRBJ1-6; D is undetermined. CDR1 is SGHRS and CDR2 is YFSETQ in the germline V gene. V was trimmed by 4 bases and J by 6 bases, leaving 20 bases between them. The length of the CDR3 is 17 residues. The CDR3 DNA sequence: TGCGCCAGCAGCCAGTTCCTCCCGGGTCTCTCTAATTCACCCCTCCACTTT. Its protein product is CASSQFLPGLSNSPLHF. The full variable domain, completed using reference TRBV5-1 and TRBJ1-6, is KAGVTQTPRYLIKTRGQQVTLSCSPISGHRSVSWYQQTPGQGLQFLFEYFSETQRNKGNFPGRFSGRQFSNSRSEMNVSTLELGDSALYLCASSQFLPGLSNSPLHFGNGTRLTVT.

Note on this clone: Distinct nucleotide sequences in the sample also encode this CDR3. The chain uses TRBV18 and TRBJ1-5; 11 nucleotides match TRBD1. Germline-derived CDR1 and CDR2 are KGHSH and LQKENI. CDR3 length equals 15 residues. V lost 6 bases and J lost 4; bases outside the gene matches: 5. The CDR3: CASSPGTGGNQPQHF. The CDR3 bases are TGTGCCAGCTCTCCCGGGACAGGGGGAAATCAGCCCCAGCATTTT.

CDR3 amino acids: CASRGRNPGELFF. The DNA for the CDR3 is TGCGCCAGCAGGGGGAGGAATCCCGGGGAGCTGTTTTTT. The V and J genes are TRBV5-1 and TRBJ2-2; tentatively, D is TRBD2 (6 bases). This CDR3 spans 13 amino acids. Germline CDR1 SGHRS, CDR2 YFSETQ. The V and J ends lost 5 bases and 6 bases respectively, with 11 bases between them.

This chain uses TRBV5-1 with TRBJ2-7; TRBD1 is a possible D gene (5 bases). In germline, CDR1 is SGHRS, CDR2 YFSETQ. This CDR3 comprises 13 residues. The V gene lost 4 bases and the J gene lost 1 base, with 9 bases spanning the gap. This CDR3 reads CASSIQVSYEQYF. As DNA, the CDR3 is TGCGCCAGCAGCATACAGGTGTCCTACGAGCAGTACTTC.

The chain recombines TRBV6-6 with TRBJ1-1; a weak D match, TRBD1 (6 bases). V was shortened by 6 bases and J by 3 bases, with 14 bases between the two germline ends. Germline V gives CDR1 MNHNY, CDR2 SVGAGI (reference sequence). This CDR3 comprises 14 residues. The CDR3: CASRDSGADTEAFF. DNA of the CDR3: TGTGCCAGCAGGGACAGCGGGGCTGACACTGAAGCTTTCTTT.

Written as DNA, the CDR3 is TGTGCCAGCAGTTTACCCTCGTCTAGTGCCTATAATTCACCCCTCCACTTT. Amino acid sequence: CASSLPSSSAYNSPLHF. The chain employs TRBV6-2 or TRBV6-3 and TRBJ1-6; D unclear. The CDR3 has 17 amino acids. The V end was cut by 4 bases, the J end by 2 bases, with 15 bases between. Germline V gene lookup returns CDR1 MNHEY and CDR2 SVGEGT.